Below are 3 T cell receptor beta chains sequenced from a single sample in a study of T cells in Graves' hyperthyroidism and ophthalmopathy. TCR beta CDR3 regions were amplified from RNA. Carried out on the TCR CDR3, a first-round RT-PCR used the HTBI primer set. Each CDR3 protein is one row after TCRdb ran MiXCR on the multiplex PCR reads. The repertoire has about 290,000 distinct CDR3 sequences, about 17% of them found once; the top ten carry approximately 57%. Specimen: blood. The receptor source for this set is a woman aged 60 to 75 with Graves' ophthalmopathy.

Only a few counts were recorded for this clonotype. The rearrangement uses TRBV27 and TRBJ1-3; 7 bases are a match to TRBD1. In germline, CDR1 is MNHEY, CDR2 SMNVEV (reference sequence). Unmatched junction bases numbered 7, after V lost 6 bases and J lost 2 bases. The CDR3 loop spans 15 amino acids. Written as DNA, the CDR3 is TGTGCCAGCAGCCGAACAGGGGTGGCTGGAAACACCATATATTTT. Protein product: CASSRTGVAGNTIYF.

The V call is TRBV5-1, the J call TRBJ2-7; 9 bases fit TRBD2. CDR3 length: 14 residues. Germline CDR1 and CDR2: SGHRS and YFSETQ. The V and J ends lost 4 bases and 2 bases, in that order; junction bases with no gene match: 4. CDR3 amino acids: CASSVAGAAYEQYF. CDR3 nucleotide sequence: TGCGCCAGCAGCGTAGCGGGAGCTGCCTACGAGCAGTACTTC. The full variable domain, completed using reference TRBV5-1 and TRBJ2-7, is KAGVTQTPRYLIKTRGQQVTLSCSPISGHRSVSWYQQTPGQGLQFLFEYFSETQRNKGNFPGRFSGRQFSNSRSEMNVSTLELGDSALYLCASSVAGAAYEQYFGPGTRLTVT.

This clonotype was seen a handful of times. V is TRBV5-4 and J is TRBJ2-1; 8 bases fit TRBD2. Germline loops: CDR1 SGHNT, CDR2 YYREEE (reference sequence). J was trimmed by 10 bases and V by 4 bases; bases with no gene match: 13. The CDR3 sequence is 15 residues long. CDR3 in amino acids: CASSPGLELNAEQFF. The CDR3 nucleotides are TGTGCCAGCAGCCCGGGACTAGAGCTTAATGCGGAGCAGTTCTTC.